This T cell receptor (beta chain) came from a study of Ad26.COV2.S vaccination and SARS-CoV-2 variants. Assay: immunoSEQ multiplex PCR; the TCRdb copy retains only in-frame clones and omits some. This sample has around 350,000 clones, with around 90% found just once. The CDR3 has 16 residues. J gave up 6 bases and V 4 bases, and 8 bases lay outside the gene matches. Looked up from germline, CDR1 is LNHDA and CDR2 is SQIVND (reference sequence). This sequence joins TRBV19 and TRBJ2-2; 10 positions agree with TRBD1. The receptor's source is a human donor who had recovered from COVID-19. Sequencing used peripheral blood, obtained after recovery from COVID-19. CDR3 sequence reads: CASSTLRDRGAGELFF. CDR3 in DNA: TGTGCCAGTAGTACCCTCCGGGACAGGGGCGCCGGGGAGCTGTTTTTT.